Below, 20 T cell receptor beta chains from the same sample are listed, as sequenced in a study of T cell changes during pregnancy in multiple sclerosis. The method was immunoSEQ multiplex PCR; TCRdb's version includes in-frame clones alone and lacks a portion of them. The table has 100,000 or so clones, less than 95% seen once. Sequencing used peripheral blood, obtained in the second trimester of pregnancy. The receptors originated from a female donor in good health, enrolled as a control in a pregnancy study.

This chain uses TRBV7-2 with TRBJ1-6, with D possibly TRBD1 on 6 matching bases. Trimming took 7 bases from V and 5 from J, leaving 18 bases between them. The length of the CDR3 is 16 residues. Germline values: CDR1 SGHTA, CDR2 FQGNSA. The CDR3 protein is CASMGGGSIHNSPLHF. The CDR3 nucleotides are TGTGCCAGCATGGGAGGGGGGTCCATCCATAATTCACCCCTCCACTTT.

The CDR3 region has the DNA TGTGCCACCAGCAGAGAACGACAACCCGATTCACCCCTCCACTTT. Translating it yields CATSRERQPDSPLHF. The chain is built from TRBV15 and TRBJ1-6; D remains ambiguous. The V and J ends lost 0 bases and 8 bases respectively, with 11 bases between them. Germline V gene lookup returns CDR1 LNHNV and CDR2 YYDKDF (reference sequence). This CDR3 comprises 15 residues.

V usage is TRBV19 and J usage is TRBJ1-1; the D gene is possibly TRBD1 (6 bases). The CDR3 covers 15 residues. Trimming cost V 3 bases and J 0 bases, with 11 bases left between them. Per the germline V gene, CDR1 is LNHDA and CDR2 is SQIVND (reference sequence). The CDR3 nucleotides read TGTGCCAGTAGTATGGAGCACAGGGTGAACACTGAAGCTTTCTTT. Translated: CASSMEHRVNTEAFF.

The J gene is TRBJ2-5, the V gene TRBV19, with TRBD1 matching 10 bases. This CDR3 is built from 15 residues. From germline, CDR1 is LNHDA and CDR2 SQIVND (reference sequence). Losses at the gene ends were 9 bases for V and 7 bases for J; bases not matched to a gene: 14. CDR3 nucleotides: TGTGCCAGCAACGGGGCCGGGACAGGGGAAGGGACCCAGTACTTC. It encodes CASNGAGTGEGTQYF.

In its sample, this clone was seen once. The chain carries TRBV6-1 and TRBJ2-5; D may be TRBD2 (6 bases). Trimming left V 10 bases short and J 5 bases short, with 23 bases between. The CDR3 covers 15 residues. CDR1 MNHNS and CDR2 SASEGT come from the germline V gene. CDR3 region: CATPPLSGSSETQYF. The CDR3 coding sequence is TGTGCCACTCCCCCACTTAGCGGATCATCGGAGACCCAGTACTTC.

The chain links TRBV5-1 to TRBJ2-1, with 12 bases aligning to TRBD1. The J segment lost 5 bases and the V segment lost 0 bases, leaving 3 bases of the junction unmatched. The CDR3 is made up of 16 amino acids. Germline CDR1 and CDR2: SGHRS and YFSETQ. The CDR3 reads CASSLAGTGGHNEQFF. The CDR3 DNA is TGCGCCAGCAGCTTGGCCGGGACAGGGGGCCACAATGAGCAGTTCTTC.

The chain uses TRBV10-1 and TRBJ2-3; 14 positions agree with TRBD2. The V and J ends lost 3 bases and 3 bases, in that order; junction bases with no gene match: 2. This CDR3 contains 16 residues. Germline values: CDR1 WNHNN, CDR2 SYGVQD (reference sequence). This CDR3 is CASSDRLAGGTDTQYF. The CDR3 DNA sequence: TGCGCCAGCAGTGACCGACTAGCGGGAGGGACAGATACGCAGTATTTT.

The chain is built from TRBV2 and TRBJ2-7; 10 nucleotides line up with TRBD2. From germline, CDR1 is SNHLY and CDR2 FYNNEI. Unmatched junction bases numbered 3, after V lost 4 bases and J lost 6 bases. The CDR3 contains 13 residues. In nucleotides, the CDR3 is TGTGCCAGCAGTGTGGGACTAGCGTTCGAGCAGTACTTC. It is translated as CASSVGLAFEQYF.

This CDR3 reads CASSLRGSGNTIYF. The CDR3, as DNA: TGTGCCAGCAGCTTACGAGGTTCTGGAAACACCATATATTTT. The V call is TRBV7-9, the J call TRBJ1-3; D remains unclear. V dropped 2 bases and J dropped 1 base, with 6 bases sitting between them. The CDR3 has 14 residues. Germline CDR1 reads SEHNR; CDR2 reads FQNEAQ (reference sequence).

The chain joins TRBV28 to TRBJ2-3, with 11 positions matching TRBD2. V shed 2 bases and J 6 bases; nucleotides not matched to a gene: 13. Germline CDR1 and CDR2: MDHEN and SYDVKM. There are 18 residues in the CDR3. This CDR3 reads CASSLNPNRLAGKDTQYF. DNA of the CDR3: TGTGCCAGCAGTTTAAACCCCAACAGACTAGCGGGGAAGGATACGCAGTATTTT.

Only one count was recorded for this clone. The chain combines TRBV10-3 with TRBJ2-1, with 11 bases lining up with TRBD2. Losses at the gene ends were 6 bases for V and 10 bases for J; bases not matched to a gene: 8. The CDR3 has 14 amino acids. Germline-derived CDR1 and CDR2 are ENHRY and SYGVKD. CDR3 region: CAIRISGGALEQFF. The CDR3 DNA is TGTGCCATCAGGATTAGCGGGGGGGCCTTAGAGCAGTTCTTC.

The DNA for the CDR3 is TGTGCCAGCAGCCGAGGAGGGCAGGTCGACACTGAAGCTTTCTTT. Its translation: CASSRGGQVDTEAFF. This chain connects TRBV11-3 to TRBJ1-1; D remains ambiguous. V shed 5 bases and J shed 3 bases, with 16 bases lying between them. Germline-derived CDR1 and CDR2 are SGHNT and YENEEA. This CDR3 spans 15 amino acids.

The rearrangement joins TRBV29-1 to TRBJ1-1; no firm D call. The CDR3 extends over 12 amino acids. CDR1 and CDR2 (germline): SQVTM, ANQGSEA. V gave up 4 bases and J gave up 5 bases, with 11 bases separating them. As DNA, the CDR3 is TGCAGCGTTGTGATGGGAGGGACTGAAGCTTTCTTT. Its protein product is CSVVMGGTEAFF. Full variable domain (remainder filled in from reference TRBV29-1 and TRBJ1-1): SAVISQKPSRDICQRGTSLTIQCQVDSQVTMMFWYRQQPGQSLTLIATANQGSEATYESGFVIDKFPISRPNLTFSTLTVSNMSPEDSSIYLCSVVMGGTEAFFGQGTRLTVV.

The chain links TRBV5-1 to TRBJ2-2, with D perhaps TRBD1 (5 bases). With 2 bases removed from V and 1 base from J, the gap between germline ends came to 9 bases. Per the germline V gene, CDR1 is SGHRS and CDR2 is YFSETQ. The CDR3 totals 15 residues. For the CDR3, the DNA is TGCGCCAGCAGCTTTGACAGCCTGAACACCGGGGAGCTGTTTTTT. Protein product: CASSFDSLNTGELFF.

The V call is TRBV5-1, the J call TRBJ2-1, with a possible D match to TRBD2 (6 bases). Germline V lookup: CDR1 SGHRS, CDR2 YFSETQ. There are 15 residues in the CDR3. Trimming stripped 8 bases from V and 1 base from J, with 16 bases between. The CDR3 sequence: CASRRETDSYNEQFF. In DNA, the CDR3 is TGCGCCAGTCGCCGGGAGACAGATTCCTACAATGAGCAGTTCTTC.

The CDR3 sequence is CAWLLPGQGSFF. The CDR3 DNA reads TGTGCCTGGCTTCTCCCGGGACAGGGCTCTTTCTTT. This rearrangement joins TRBV30 to TRBJ1-1, with 9 bases lining up with TRBD1. This CDR3 is 12 amino acids long. Trimming at V came to 5 bases and at J to 12 bases, leaving 10 bases not matched to a gene. Germline V gene lookup returns CDR1 GTSNPN and CDR2 SVGIG (reference sequence). Together with reference TRBV30 and TRBJ1-1, the CDR3 gives the full variable domain: SQTIHQWPATLVQPVGSPLSLECTVEGTSNPNLYWYRQAAGRGLQLLFYSVGIGQISSEVPQNLSASRPQDRQFILSSKKLLLSDSGFYLCAWLLPGQGSFFGQGTRLTVV.

This clone was seen only once. This chain links TRBV7-7 with TRBJ2-3; perhaps TRBD1 as D (5 bases). This CDR3 is built from 14 residues. From germline, CDR1 is SSHAT and CDR2 FNYEAQ (reference sequence). The V gene lost 1 base and the J gene lost 4 bases, with 9 bases spanning the gap. The CDR3 loop reads CASSLERGADTQYF. Here the CDR3 DNA reads TGTGCCAGCAGCTTAGAAAGGGGTGCAGATACGCAGTATTTT. The complete variable domain, with remaining parts taken from reference TRBV7-7 and TRBJ2-3, reads GAGVSQSPRYKVTKRGQDVTLRCDPISSHATLYWYQQALGQGPEFLTYFNYEAQPDKSGLPSDRFSAERPEGSISTLTIQRTEQRDSAMYRCASSLERGADTQYFGPGTRLTVL.

The rearrangement uses TRBV5-8 and TRBJ1-1; D is ambiguous. The CDR3 is 11 amino acids. Germline assignment: CDR1 SGHTS and CDR2 YDEGEE. V lost 5 bases and J 8 bases, leaving 10 bases between the germline ends. The CDR3 loop is CASSRGWEAFF. Here the CDR3 DNA reads TGTGCCAGCAGTCGAGGTTGGGAAGCTTTCTTT.

The chain carries TRBV7-8 and TRBJ1-1; 7 nucleotides agree with TRBD1. The CDR3 loop spans 14 amino acids. V was clipped by 5 bases and J by 6 bases; unmatched bases: 9. CDR1 is SGHVS and CDR2 is FQNEAQ in the germline V gene. The CDR3 sequence is CASSALRGDAEAFF. The CDR3 nucleotides read TGTGCCAGCAGCGCCCTCAGGGGGGACGCTGAAGCTTTCTTT.

The chain links TRBV18 to TRBJ1-2; 7 bases are shared with TRBD1. CDR3 length: 14 amino acids. Germline CDR1 KGHSH, CDR2 LQKENI. V shed 3 bases and J 6 bases; nucleotides not matched to a gene: 7. CDR3 loop: CASSPNRGRDGYTF. CDR3 sequence (DNA): TGTGCCAGCTCACCGAACAGGGGAAGGGATGGCTACACCTTC.